The entry below describes one TCR beta chain. Its target is unknown. This specimen comes from a study of OX40 agonist ivuxolimab in advanced cancers. The overall study: Patients were treated with intravenous ivuxolimab, dosed at 0.01 to 10 mg/kg and infused every 2 weeks. Prior therapy, whether anti-PD-1, anti-PD-L1 or anti-CTLA-4, was allowed, and roughly 40% had some.

Study findings and constraints: CD4+ and CD8+ blood T cells expanded clonally by week 6 at 0.1 to 3.0 mg/kg.

The CDR3 has 15 residues. V was cut by 4 bases and J by 6 bases, with 16 bases left in between. CDR1 is MRHNA, CDR2 SNTAGT, per germline. Using immunoSEQ multiplex PCR, the repertoire was profiled, and TCRdb retains in-frame clones only, with some absent. The data show over 75,000 clones, approximately 91% seen once. The clonotype was recovered from an adult with an advanced solid tumor such as melanoma, head and neck, liver or kidney cancer. Here the sequenced sample was CD4+ or CD8+ T cells sorted from blood, taken in a trial of the OX40 agonist ivuxolimab. V and J are TRBV6-4 and TRBJ2-1, with unresolved D. This CDR3 reads CASSAPEGGSNEQFF. As DNA, the CDR3 is TGTGCCAGCAGTGCCCCAGAAGGCGGTTCCAATGAGCAGTTCTTC.